The rows below give T cell receptor beta chains drawn from one sample of a study of T cells in Graves' hyperthyroidism and ophthalmopathy. From the multiplex PCR reads, TCRdb called clonotypes with MiXCR, one entry per CDR3 protein. The table lists fewer than 900,000 distinct CDR3 sequences, about a sixth of them singletons. The sequenced sample was blood. The receptors come from a man between 18 and 29 years old with Graves' hyperthyroidism. The CDR3 runs from the conserved cysteine through the conserved F or W. The order of the fields is J gene, D gene, V gene, clone size, CDR3 protein, CDR3 DNA. D genes are given only for firm matches. Not all rows give a size; the values are once, few, many and, for expanded clones, a class.

j_call: TRBJ1-4
d_call: NA
v_call: TRBV12-3/TRBV12-4
clone_size: few
cdr3_aa: CASSLRLEKLFF
cdr3_nt: TGTGCCAGCAGTTTGCGATTGGAAAAACTGTTTTTT

j_call: TRBJ2-5
d_call: TRBD1
v_call: TRBV10-3
clone_size: few
cdr3_aa: CAISPRDRGLETQYF
cdr3_nt: TGTGCCATCAGTCCCCGGGACAGGGGGTTGGAGACCCAGTACTTC

j_call: TRBJ2-7
d_call: NA
v_call: TRBV27
clone_size: NA
cdr3_aa: CASSLTVRALEQYF
cdr3_nt: TGTGCCAGCAGTTTAACCGTCAGGGCTCTGGAGCAGTACTTC

j_call: TRBJ2-1
d_call: TRBD2
v_call: TRBV28
clone_size: few
cdr3_aa: CASSYRSGTFRYEQFF
cdr3_nt: TGTGCCAGCAGTTATAGGAGCGGGACCTTCCGCTATGAGCAGTTCTTC

j_call: TRBJ2-7
d_call: TRBD1
v_call: TRBV4-3
clone_size: NA
cdr3_aa: CASSQDGTGPSYEQYF
cdr3_nt: TGCGCCAGCAGCCAGGACGGGACAGGGCCTTCCTACGAGCAGTACTTC

j_call: TRBJ2-1
d_call: NA
v_call: TRBV7-8
clone_size: few
cdr3_aa: CASSLVRGGRSYNEQFF
cdr3_nt: TGTGCCAGCAGCTTAGTACGAGGCGGGCGCTCCTACAATGAGCAGTTCTTC

j_call: TRBJ2-7
d_call: TRBD1
v_call: TRBV14
clone_size: few
cdr3_aa: CASSQVEDRVHEQYF
cdr3_nt: TGTGCCAGCAGCCAGGTCGAGGACAGGGTGCACGAGCAGTACTTC

j_call: TRBJ2-1
d_call: NA
v_call: TRBV28
clone_size: many
cdr3_aa: CASLGGDEQFF
cdr3_nt: TGTGCCAGTTTAGGAGGGGATGAGCAGTTCTTC

j_call: TRBJ2-2
d_call: NA
v_call: TRBV3-1
clone_size: NA
cdr3_aa: CASSQDLASNTGELFF
cdr3_nt: TGTGCCAGCAGCCAAGACTTAGCGTCGAACACCGGGGAGCTGTTTTTT

j_call: TRBJ2-2
d_call: NA
v_call: TRBV7-6
clone_size: many
cdr3_aa: CASSPLTAGANTGELFF
cdr3_nt: TGTGCCAGCAGCCCCCTGACAGCGGGCGCGAACACCGGGGAGCTGTTTTTT

j_call: TRBJ1-1
d_call: NA
v_call: TRBV20-1
clone_size: many
cdr3_aa: CSAETGLNTEAFF
cdr3_nt: TGCAGTGCCGAGACAGGCCTGAACACTGAAGCTTTCTTT

j_call: TRBJ1-2
d_call: NA
v_call: TRBV6-5
clone_size: few
cdr3_aa: CASSYDRSNYGYTF
cdr3_nt: TGTGCCAGCAGTTATGACAGGTCGAACTATGGCTACACCTTC

j_call: TRBJ2-5
d_call: TRBD1
v_call: TRBV12-3/TRBV12-4
clone_size: many
cdr3_aa: CASSLASGGVETQYF
cdr3_nt: TGTGCCAGCAGTTTAGCGTCAGGGGGCGTAGAGACCCAGTACTTC

j_call: TRBJ1-1
d_call: NA
v_call: TRBV24-1
clone_size: few
cdr3_aa: CATSGGVEAFF
cdr3_nt: TGTGCCACCAGTGGGGGGGTTGAAGCTTTCTTT

j_call: TRBJ2-1
d_call: TRBD1
v_call: TRBV15
clone_size: NA
cdr3_aa: CATRPHAGTGREQFF
cdr3_nt: TGTGCCACCAGGCCCCACGCCGGGACAGGGCGTGAGCAGTTCTTC

j_call: TRBJ2-1
d_call: NA
v_call: TRBV12-3/TRBV12-4
clone_size: many
cdr3_aa: CASSLKESDSYNEQFF
cdr3_nt: TGTGCCAGCAGTTTAAAGGAATCGGACTCCTACAATGAGCAGTTCTTC

j_call: TRBJ2-5
d_call: NA
v_call: TRBV6-1
clone_size: many
cdr3_aa: CASRNQETQYF
cdr3_nt: TGTGCCAGCAGGAACCAAGAGACCCAGTACTTC

j_call: TRBJ2-2
d_call: TRBD2
v_call: TRBV5-5
clone_size: few
cdr3_aa: CASTELAGRTGELFF
cdr3_nt: TGTGCCAGCACCGAATTAGCGGGGCGCACCGGGGAGCTGTTTTTT

j_call: TRBJ1-5
d_call: NA
v_call: TRBV24-1
clone_size: NA
cdr3_aa: CATSDLGDRQPQHF
cdr3_nt: TGTGCCACCAGTGATTTAGGGGATCGGCAGCCCCAGCATTTT

j_call: TRBJ2-5
d_call: TRBD1
v_call: TRBV7-2
clone_size: many
cdr3_aa: CASSRQTGSGQTQYF
cdr3_nt: TGTGCCAGCAGCCGCCAGACAGGGTCCGGTCAGACCCAGTACTTC

j_call: TRBJ1-1
d_call: NA
v_call: TRBV5-6
clone_size: NA
cdr3_aa: CASSFEEGENTEAFF
cdr3_nt: TGTGCCAGCAGCTTCGAAGAGGGGGAGAACACTGAAGCTTTCTTT

j_call: TRBJ2-7
d_call: TRBD2
v_call: TRBV27
clone_size: NA
cdr3_aa: CASSTTGLAGLEEQYF
cdr3_nt: TGTGCCAGCAGTACCACCGGACTAGCGGGATTGGAGGAGCAGTACTTC

j_call: TRBJ1-1
d_call: TRBD1
v_call: TRBV5-1
clone_size: NA
cdr3_aa: CASSFRQGATEAFF
cdr3_nt: TGCGCCAGCAGCTTCAGACAGGGGGCCACTGAAGCTTTCTTT

j_call: TRBJ1-2
d_call: NA
v_call: TRBV11-2
clone_size: many
cdr3_aa: CASSLDPEGGYTF
cdr3_nt: TGTGCCAGCAGCTTAGACCCCGAGGGGGGCTACACCTTC

j_call: TRBJ1-6
d_call: NA
v_call: TRBV14
clone_size: NA
cdr3_aa: CASSQGIGDSPLHF
cdr3_nt: TGTGCCAGCAGCCAAGGGATTGGAGATTCACCCCTCCACTTT

j_call: TRBJ1-4
d_call: TRBD1
v_call: TRBV18
clone_size: many
cdr3_aa: CASSPAGQGYEKLFF
cdr3_nt: TGTGCCAGCTCACCAGCGGGACAGGGGTATGAAAAACTGTTTTTT

j_call: TRBJ2-3
d_call: TRBD1
v_call: TRBV2
clone_size: many
cdr3_aa: CASSAGDRARGTDTQYF
cdr3_nt: TGTGCCAGCAGTGCAGGGGACAGGGCACGGGGCACAGATACGCAGTATTTT

j_call: TRBJ1-4
d_call: NA
v_call: TRBV5-1
clone_size: NA
cdr3_aa: CASSLGVGSEKLFF
cdr3_nt: TGCGCCAGCAGCTTGGGAGTAGGGAGTGAAAAACTGTTTTTT

j_call: TRBJ2-7
d_call: TRBD1
v_call: TRBV28
clone_size: many
cdr3_aa: CASSIGTGDEQYF
cdr3_nt: TGTGCCAGCAGTATAGGGACAGGGGACGAGCAGTACTTC

j_call: TRBJ2-2
d_call: TRBD2
v_call: TRBV7-2
clone_size: NA
cdr3_aa: CASSLSGRVGELFF
cdr3_nt: TGTGCCAGCAGCTTAAGTGGGAGGGTCGGGGAGCTGTTTTTT

j_call: TRBJ2-7
d_call: TRBD2
v_call: TRBV7-2
clone_size: many
cdr3_aa: CASSSGGSDFYEQYF
cdr3_nt: TGTGCCAGCAGCTCCGGGGGGTCGGACTTCTACGAGCAGTACTTC

j_call: TRBJ2-2
d_call: NA
v_call: TRBV24-1
clone_size: many
cdr3_aa: CATSDVTLETGELFF
cdr3_nt: TGTGCCACCAGTGATGTCACCTTAGAAACCGGGGAGCTGTTTTTT

j_call: TRBJ1-5
d_call: TRBD1
v_call: TRBV6-1
clone_size: many
cdr3_aa: CASSVQGAQPQHF
cdr3_nt: TGTGCCAGCAGTGTACAGGGGGCTCAGCCCCAGCATTTT

j_call: TRBJ1-1
d_call: TRBD1
v_call: TRBV11-1
clone_size: many
cdr3_aa: CASSPQRQGPLEAFF
cdr3_nt: TGTGCCAGCAGCCCCCAACGACAGGGGCCCTTAGAAGCTTTCTTT

j_call: TRBJ2-1
d_call: NA
v_call: TRBV7-2
clone_size: NA
cdr3_aa: CASSSPRKEQFF
cdr3_nt: TGTGCCAGCAGCTCCCCCCGAAAAGAGCAGTTCTTC

j_call: TRBJ2-7
d_call: NA
v_call: TRBV20-1
clone_size: many
cdr3_aa: CSARDQGRYYEQYF
cdr3_nt: TGCAGTGCTAGAGATCAAGGCAGATACTACGAGCAGTACTTC

j_call: TRBJ2-4
d_call: TRBD2
v_call: TRBV2
clone_size: few
cdr3_aa: CASSKTGTSGTKNIQYF
cdr3_nt: TGTGCCAGCAGTAAGACAGGGACTAGCGGAACCAAAAACATTCAGTACTTC

j_call: TRBJ2-1
d_call: TRBD2
v_call: TRBV27
clone_size: many
cdr3_aa: CASSLYASGRHNEQFF
cdr3_nt: TGTGCCAGCAGTTTATACGCTAGCGGGAGGCACAATGAGCAGTTCTTC

j_call: TRBJ2-7
d_call: TRBD2
v_call: TRBV4-2
clone_size: NA
cdr3_aa: CASSQEDPGNTGIAGTYEQYF
cdr3_nt: TGTGCCAGCAGCCAAGAAGATCCAGGGAACACCGGAATAGCGGGCACCTACGAGCAGTACTTC

j_call: TRBJ2-1
d_call: TRBD2
v_call: TRBV3-1
clone_size: NA
cdr3_aa: CASSQRGRLAGGDEQFF
cdr3_nt: TGTGCCAGCAGCCAAAGAGGGAGACTAGCGGGCGGCGATGAGCAGTTCTTC